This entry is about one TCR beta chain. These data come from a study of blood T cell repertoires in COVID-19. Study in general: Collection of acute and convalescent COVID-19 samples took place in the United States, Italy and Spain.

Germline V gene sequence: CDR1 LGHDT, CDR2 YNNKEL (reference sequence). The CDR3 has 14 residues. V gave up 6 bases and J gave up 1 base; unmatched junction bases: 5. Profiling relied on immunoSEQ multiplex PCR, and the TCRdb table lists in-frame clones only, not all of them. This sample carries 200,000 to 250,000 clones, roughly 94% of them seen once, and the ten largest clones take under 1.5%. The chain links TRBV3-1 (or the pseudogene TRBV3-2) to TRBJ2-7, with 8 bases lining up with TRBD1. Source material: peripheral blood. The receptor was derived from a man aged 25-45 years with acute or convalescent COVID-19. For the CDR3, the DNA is TGTGCCAGCAGTGGAAGACAGGGGTCCTACGAGCAGTACTTC. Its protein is CASSGRQGSYEQYF.